This T cell receptor beta chain was recovered during a study of early T cells in non-severe SARS-CoV-2 infection. Overall study context: The sequenced material was bulk RNA from unsorted whole blood, and its chains were unpaired.

CDR3 length equals 17 residues. CDR1 KGHSH and CDR2 LQKENI come from the germline V gene. The V end lost 3 bases, the J end lost 1 base, and 18 bases lay between the germline ends. Regarding the study as a whole: The VDJdb matching leaned toward anti-spike CD8 responses and overlooked private and CD4 specificities.

This clonotype was counted many times. The antigen is not known. Unique molecular identifiers were added to individual cDNA molecules. TCRdb independently ran MiXCR on the 5' RACE reads; one entry per CDR3 protein. The data contain about 27,000 distinct CDR3 sequences, 2.9% of them singletons. The chain links TRBV18 to TRBJ1-1; D ambiguous. Material: whole blood. This clonotype was sampled from an adult who was a healthcare worker with PCR-confirmed SARS-CoV-2 infection or an uninfected control (not recorded which). For the CDR3, the DNA is TGTGCCAGCTCACCTCCCACAAGTGGATCCGGGAACACTGAAGCTTTCTTT. This gives the protein CASSPPTSGSGNTEAFF.